This T cell receptor beta chain was sequenced for a study of CD8 T cells in ankylosing spondylitis. This clonotype appeared many times. The CDR3 length is 15 residues. Per germline, CDR1 SGDLS and CDR2 YYNGEE. Trimming removed 2 bases at V and 1 base at J, with 12 bases between. In TCRdb, the 5' RACE reads were re-called with MiXCR into one record per CDR3 protein. The data show around 160,000 distinct CDR3 sequences, 11% seen once. Input material: blood, either unsorted or a sorted T cell fraction (not recorded which). The sequence was collected from a male donor with ankylosing spondylitis or in good health (not recorded which). The gene calls are TRBV9 and TRBJ1-2, with D possibly TRBD1 on 6 matching bases. CDR3 protein: CASSVGQGINYGYTF. The CDR3 region has the DNA TGTGCCAGCAGCGTGGGGCAGGGGATTAACTATGGCTACACCTTC.